This note documents a single T cell receptor (beta chain) sequence. There is no known antigen for this receptor. Base qualities are missing; no much larger clone stands one base away. The V and J ends are trimmed by 2 bases and 1 base, leaving 8 bases between them. The CDR3 measures 14 amino acids from cysteine to phenylalanine. Of all the DNA, just the CDR3 is kept, 42 bases in frame from base 1. Taken from the germline V gene (reference sequence), the CDR1 and CDR2 loops are LNHDA and SQIVND. TCRdb shows the sequencer as Illumina HiSeq 2500. Quantitative 5'-RACE with molecular barcodes was used to prepare TCR beta libraries. Per the authors' processing: A new computational method based on a probabilistic model of VDJ rearrangement was used to identify disease-linked TCR variants. Through fastp at Q25 and MiXCR, TCRdb rebuilt clones from the public reads, retaining in-frame beta chains. Each CDR3 protein gets just one entry, which takes the most common genes and DNA from the rows behind it. None of the V and J calls come from the authors' own analysis; TCRdb made them. In all, the sample holds about 210,000 distinct CDR3 sequences, and more than 5.5% of those were seen once. The ten largest clones take up approximately 15% of the sample.

The data were obtained in a study of CD8 T cells in ankylosing spondylitis (dated by TCRdb to about 2017). Background for the entire study: To find TCR variants linked to disease, the study profiled T cell receptor beta repertoires in ankylosing spondylitis patients and healthy donors. Peripheral blood was sampled, and synovial fluid was also collected from ankylosing spondylitis patients. The whole study cohort included 95 to 130 healthy donors and some 27 ankylosing spondylitis patients.

The paper as a whole reports these results and caveats: A TCR beta motif of several highly homologous amino acid variants appeared characteristic of blood from ankylosing spondylitis patients. The disease-linked clones were reported to be significantly enriched in matched synovial fluid samples from ankylosing spondylitis patients. Some TCR beta motif variants had previously been reported in synovial fluid and blood of reactive arthritis patients, which suggested common disease-initiation mechanisms. A CD8+ phenotype was shown by the disease-linked clones, which were found at relatively low frequencies in peripheral blood.

This clonotype originated in a male donor with ankylosing spondylitis. The chain joins TRBV19 to TRBJ1-1; the D gene cannot be resolved reliably. The sample comprised blood, either unsorted or a sorted T cell fraction (not recorded which). The DNA sequence follows: TGTGCCAGTAGTATATTTGGGAGGAACACTGAAGCTTTCTTT. It is translated as CASSIFGRNTEAFF.